These 18 T cell receptor beta chains were sequenced from one sample in a study of control samples from healthy donors and cancer patients. Measured with immunoSEQ multiplex PCR; TCRdb has only the in-frame clones, and not every one. The table includes 100,000 to 150,000 clones, around 87% detected once. What was sequenced was blood. The receptors stem from a man in his 60s in good health.

This rearrangement joins TRBV19 to TRBJ2-7; D unresolved. From germline, CDR1 is LNHDA and CDR2 SQIVND (reference sequence). The CDR3 runs to 14 residues. Trimming stripped 1 base from V and 3 bases from J, with 10 bases between. CDR3 DNA: TGTGCCAGTAGTATAGGGTCGGACGACTACGAGCAGTACTTC. It codes for CASSIGSDDYEQYF.

A word on this clone: The sample has other DNA sequences that encode this CDR3 too. The chain carries TRBV7-9 and TRBJ1-2; D unresolved. Germline CDR1 and CDR2: SEHNR and FQNEAQ (reference sequence). CDR3 length: 12 residues. V dropped 4 bases and J dropped 5 bases, with 8 bases sitting between them. As DNA, the CDR3 is TGTGCCAGCAGCTCACAAGGGTATGGCTACACCTTC. This sequence encodes CASSSQGYGYTF.

V usage is TRBV19 and J usage is TRBJ2-3, with D perhaps matching TRBD1 or TRBD2 (7 bases each). Deletions cut 5 bases from V and 2 bases from J, with 17 bases between. This CDR3 has 16 residues. Germline V gene lookup returns CDR1 LNHDA and CDR2 SQIVND (reference sequence). CDR3 nucleotide sequence: TGTGCCAGTAGTCCCCGCCAGGGGGGGAACACAGATACGCAGTATTTT. This gives the protein CASSPRQGGNTDTQYF.

V usage is TRBV28 and J usage is TRBJ1-2, with D perhaps matching TRBD1 (6 bases). Trimming pared 6 bases from V and 8 bases from J, leaving 10 bases between. Germline assignment: CDR1 MDHEN and CDR2 SYDVKM. The CDR3 has 11 amino acids. This chain's CDR3 is CASRGGAGYTF. The CDR3 nucleotides read TGTGCCAGCAGGGGGGGGGCAGGCTACACCTTC.

The V call is TRBV7-8, the J call TRBJ2-6; the D is unclear. Germline CDR1 reads SGHVS; CDR2 reads FQNEAQ. V was trimmed by 2 bases and J by 4 bases, leaving 12 bases between them. The CDR3 spans 16 residues. CDR3 protein: CASSLFGPGGANVLTF. The CDR3 nucleotides are TGTGCCAGCAGCTTATTCGGGCCCGGAGGGGCCAACGTCCTGACTTTC.

The chain couples TRBV7-2 to TRBJ1-1, with unresolved D. The CDR3 consists of 15 residues. V was pared by 3 bases and J by 4 bases, with 15 bases between. Germline CDR1 reads SGHTA; CDR2 reads FQGNSA. The CDR3: CASSLMGGVGTEAFF. CDR3 DNA sequence: TGTGCCAGCAGCTTGATGGGTGGGGTCGGCACTGAAGCTTTCTTT.

This chain joins TRBV28 and TRBJ1-1; D may be TRBD1 (5 bases). CDR1 and CDR2 from the germline V gene are MDHEN and SYDVKM. CDR3 length equals 15 residues. Trimming cost V 4 bases and J 0 bases, with 12 bases left between them. The CDR3 is CASSSGQGMNTEAFF. The CDR3 DNA is TGTGCCAGCAGTTCAGGGCAAGGGATGAACACTGAAGCTTTCTTT. Filled out from reference TRBV28 and TRBJ1-1, the complete variable domain reads DVKVTQSSRYLVKRTGEKVFLECVQDMDHENMFWYRQDPGLGLRLIYFSYDVKMKEKGDIPEGYSVSREKKERFSLILESASTNQTSMYLCASSSGQGMNTEAFFGQGTRLTVV.

V and J are TRBV28 and TRBJ1-4; 7 positions match TRBD1. Looked up from germline, CDR1 is MDHEN and CDR2 is SYDVKM. Losses at the gene ends were 7 bases for V and 1 base for J; bases not matched to a gene: 6. CDR3 length: 15 amino acids. The CDR3 DNA reads TGTGCCAGCACAAGGGGGCGCTTAACTAATGAAAAACTGTTTTTT. Protein: CASTRGRLTNEKLFF.

The V call is TRBV7-2, the J call TRBJ1-2, with a tentative D call TRBD1 (6 bases). The germline CDR1 and CDR2 sequences are SGHTA and FQGNSA. The V gene lost 0 bases and the J gene lost 3 bases, with 17 bases spanning the gap. The CDR3 spans 17 residues. CDR3 coding DNA: TGTGCCAGCAGCTTAGCGGGGACATTGGACACGTACTATGGCTACACCTTC. This gives the protein CASSLAGTLDTYYGYTF.

The chain couples TRBV6-4 to TRBJ2-7; D is perhaps TRBD1 (7 bases). V was cut by 2 bases and J by 5 bases, with 25 bases left in between. This CDR3 is built from 18 residues. Germline CDR1 is MRHNA and CDR2 is SNTAGT. The CDR3 loop reads CASSDPGPRGVSLDEQYF. CDR3 DNA sequence: TGTGCCAGCAGTGACCCGGGCCCCAGGGGGGTATCCCTCGACGAGCAGTACTTC.

This sequence joins TRBV5-1 and TRBJ1-2, with D perhaps matching TRBD1 (5 bases). This CDR3 has 13 amino acids. CDR1 is SGHRS and CDR2 is YFSETQ in the germline V gene. With 0 bases removed from V and 8 bases from J, the gap between germline ends came to 11 bases. For the CDR3, the DNA is TGCGCCAGCAGCTTGGACGACAGTTACGGCTACACCTTC. Its translation: CASSLDDSYGYTF. Looking up the rest from reference TRBV5-1 and TRBJ1-2 gives the full variable domain: KAGVTQTPRYLIKTRGQQVTLSCSPISGHRSVSWYQQTPGQGLQFLFEYFSETQRNKGNFPGRFSGRQFSNSRSEMNVSTLELGDSALYLCASSLDDSYGYTFGSGTRLTVV.

In the case of this clone: Additional DNA sequences in this sample encode the identical CDR3. The V gene is TRBV7-9, the J gene TRBJ2-2; 8 bases match TRBD1. With V trimmed by 3 bases and J by 4 bases, 4 bases remained unmatched. Per the germline V gene, CDR1 is SEHNR and CDR2 is FQNEAQ (reference sequence). The CDR3 runs to 15 residues. The CDR3 coding sequence is TGTGCCAGCAGCTTGACAGGGGCGATCACCGGGGAGCTGTTTTTT. Amino acid sequence: CASSLTGAITGELFF.

This chain links TRBV5-1 with TRBJ1-3; 10 nucleotides match TRBD1. This CDR3 has 16 amino acids. V gave up 3 bases and J gave up 0 bases; unmatched junction bases: 3. CDR1 and CDR2 (germline): SGHRS, YFSETQ. CDR3 sequence reads: CASSWGTGDSGNTIYF. The CDR3 DNA is TGCGCCAGCAGCTGGGGGACAGGGGACTCTGGAAACACCATATATTTT.

The rearrangement joins TRBV18 to TRBJ2-3; D not certain. The CDR3 has 14 amino acids. V shed 9 bases and J shed 2 bases, with 15 bases lying between them. Germline V gives CDR1 KGHSH, CDR2 LQKENI. This CDR3 is CASNKASPTDTQYF. The CDR3 DNA sequence: TGTGCCAGTAACAAGGCGTCCCCCACAGATACGCAGTATTTT.

This rearrangement joins TRBV7-8 to TRBJ2-7, with TRBD2 identical over 10 bases. Germline V CDR1 and CDR2: SGHVS, FQNEAQ. J lost 5 bases, V lost 5 bases, and 12 bases had no gene match. The CDR3 runs to 16 residues. The DNA for the CDR3 is TGTGCCAGCAGCCTGAGCGGGGGGGTCTCGGGAGACGAGCAGTACTTC. It encodes CASSLSGGVSGDEQYF.

V usage is TRBV29-1 and J usage is TRBJ1-2; D is uncertain. Trimming removed 3 bases at V and 5 bases at J, with 7 bases between. Germline V gives CDR1 SQVTM, CDR2 ANQGSEA. The CDR3 loop spans 11 amino acids. The CDR3 region has the DNA TGCAGCGTTGAGCAGAATTATGGCTACACCTTC. The encoded protein is CSVEQNYGYTF.

This rearrangement joins TRBV3-1 (or the pseudogene TRBV3-2) to TRBJ1-2; D gene uncertain. The CDR3 runs to 13 residues. Germline values: CDR1 LGHDT, CDR2 YNNKEL (reference sequence). V was cut by 4 bases and J by 6 bases, with 12 bases left in between. CDR3 sequence (DNA): TGTGCCAGCAGCCCTAAAGGTGTGAATGGCTACACCTTC. Translated, it gives CASSPKGVNGYTF.

This clone was observed once. This sequence joins TRBV28 and TRBJ2-3; no definite D call. This CDR3 is 11 amino acids long. The V gene lost 5 bases and the J gene lost 6 bases, with 6 bases spanning the gap. Germline V gene data show CDR1 as MDHEN and CDR2 as SYDVKM. The CDR3 spells CASSLTDTQYF. DNA of the CDR3: TGTGCCAGCAGTCTAACGGATACGCAGTATTTT.